A single sample gave rise to the 28 T cell receptor beta chains below, sequenced in a study of low-dose radiotherapy and immunotherapy resistance in tumors. TRAV- and TRBV-specific primers primed first-strand cDNA, covering alpha and beta chains. With a constant-region primer and a V-primer adapter, TCRs were subjected to 20 PCR cycles of amplification. TCRdb reprocessed the reads via MiXCR and lists one record per CDR3 protein. The repertoire has about 100,000 distinct CDR3 sequences, roughly 20% of them found once; the top ten carry roughly 4%. Sample time point: after trial treatment. Treatment denoted: LDRT plus nivolumab, ipilimumab, low-dose cyclophosphamide and aspirin (RACIN trial). The specimen comprised PBMCs, sampled after low-dose radiotherapy plus immunotherapy. The source is a male donor with prostate cancer.

Turning to this clonotype: This may be a read error, as it is one base from a much larger clone. V and J are TRBV7-9 and TRBJ1-1; TRBD1 aligns across 7 bases. Germline V gene sequence: CDR1 SEHNR, CDR2 FQNEAQ (reference sequence). This CDR3 region has 16 residues. In DNA form, the CDR3 reads TGTGTCAGCACCACAAGCAGGGGGGTGTCCAACACTGAAGCTTTCTTT. It translates to CVSTTSRGVSNTEAFF. Variable domain in full (rest from reference TRBV7-9 and TRBJ1-1): DTGVSQNPRHKITKRGQNVTFRCDPISEHNRLYWYRQTLGQGPEFLTYFQNEAQLEKSRLLSDRFSAERPKGSFSTLEIQRTEQGDSAMYLCVSTTSRGVSNTEAFFGQGTRLTVV.

J is TRBJ2-7 and V is TRBV5-1; D is unclear. This CDR3 region has 15 residues. Germline CDR1 reads SGHRS; CDR2 reads YFSETQ. CDR3 in DNA: TGCACCTGCAGCTCCGGACGCTCCCCTGGGTACGAGCAGTACTTC. It specifies CTCSSGRSPGYEQYF.

The gene calls are TRBV21-1 and TRBJ2-7; the table's D call, TRBD1, was not checked against the DNA. TRBV21-1 is classified as a pseudogene. The CDR3 covers 14 residues. The CDR3: CASSKFRESYEQYF. CDR3 bases: TGTGCCAGCAGCAAATTTCGGGAATCCTACGAGCAGTACTTC.

This clonotype has at least ten counts. This sequence joins TRBV19 and TRBJ2-1, with a possible D match to TRBD2 (6 bases). Trimming shortened V by 5 bases and J by 6 bases, and 14 bases separated the two germline ends. In germline, CDR1 is LNHDA, CDR2 SQIVND (reference sequence). The CDR3 totals 14 residues. CDR3 residues: CASSSRDSRNEQFF. The CDR3 DNA reads as TGTGCCAGTAGTTCCCGGGACTCCCGCAATGAGCAGTTCTTC. Full variable domain (outside the CDR3, taken from reference TRBV19 and TRBJ2-1): DGGITQSPKYLFRKEGQNVTLSCEQNLNHDAMYWYRQDPGQGLRLIYYSQIVNDFQKGDIAEGYSVSREKKESFPLTVTSAQKNPTAFYLCASSSRDSRNEQFFGPGTRLTVL.

Concerning this clonotype itself: A far larger clone is one base from this, pointing to a likely read error. The V call is TRBV6-5, the J call TRBJ2-2, with TRBD1 matching over 9 bases. CDR3 size: 13 residues. CDR1 and CDR2 from the germline V gene are MNHEY and SVGAGI. The CDR3 coding sequence is TGTGTCAGCCACGGGACAGGGCCCGGGGAGCTGTTTTTT. The encoded protein is CVSHGTGPGELFF.

This clonotype was detected many times. The J gene is TRBJ1-6, the V gene TRBV13; D remains unclear. This CDR3 is built from 14 residues. The germline V and J ends were trimmed by 2 bases and 6 bases, with 8 bases remaining between them. Germline assignment: CDR1 PRHDT and CDR2 FYEKMQ (reference sequence). The CDR3 reads CASSLQEGNSPLHF. CDR3 DNA sequence: TGTGCCAGCAGCTTACAGGAGGGTAATTCACCCCTCCACTTT.

As to this clonotype: A far larger clone is off by one base, so a read error is likely. V gene TRBV13 combines with J gene TRBJ1-1; no clear D gene. Germline V gene data show CDR1 as PRHDT and CDR2 as FYEKMQ (reference sequence). This CDR3 has 13 amino acids. Between the trimmed V and J ends, which lost 5 bases and 6 bases, there was a span of 13 bases. The CDR3 nucleotides read TGTGCCAGCAGCGGCGGAGGGTACTCTGAAGCTTTCTTT. It translates to CASSGGGYSEAFF.

Many counts were recorded for this clonotype. The rearrangement uses TRBV19 and TRBJ2-2, with 8 bases lining up with TRBD1. This CDR3 has 15 amino acids. Trimming took 8 bases from V and 1 from J; bases not matched to a gene: 6. CDR1 and CDR2 from the germline V gene are LNHDA and SQIVND (reference sequence). The CDR3 protein is CASLTGTGNTGELFF. The CDR3 DNA reads TGTGCCAGTCTGACCGGGACAGGGAACACCGGGGAGCTGTTTTTT.

In this sample, this clonotype turned up many times. V gene TRBV21-1 combines with J gene TRBJ2-7; TRBD1 reflects the table's D call only, with no check against the DNA. TRBV21-1 is a documented pseudogene. The CDR3 consists of 16 residues. The CDR3 region is CASHKRGARTSYEQYF. CDR3 nucleotides: TGTGCCAGCCACAAACGAGGGGCTAGGACCTCCTACGAGCAGTACTTC.

This clonotype was picked up many times. J is TRBJ2-3 and V is TRBV29-1; TRBD1 matches 9 bases. J lost 2 bases, V lost 1 base, and 4 bases had no gene match. This CDR3 has 15 amino acids. Germline lookup yields CDR1 SQVTM and CDR2 ANQGSEA. In nucleotides, the CDR3 is TGCAGCGTTGAAGGGACAGGGGTGTTCACAGATACGCAGTATTTT. Translating gives CSVEGTGVFTDTQYF.

This clonotype was seen at least ten times. V and J are TRBV20-1 and TRBJ1-5, with D tentatively TRBD1 (6 bases). Trimming left V 4 bases short and J 7 bases short, with 17 bases between. Germline CDR1 is DFQATT and CDR2 is SNEGSKA (reference sequence). The length of the CDR3 is 14 residues. Written as DNA, the CDR3 is TGCAGTGCTACTCAGCTCAGGGGCGGACAGCCCCAGCATTTT. This gives the protein CSATQLRGGQPQHF.

In this sample, this clonotype turned up many times. The J gene is TRBJ2-3, the V gene TRBV5-8; TRBD2 is a possible D gene (6 bases). Germline V lookup: CDR1 SGHTS, CDR2 YDEGEE. The length of the CDR3 is 15 residues. Trimming removed 1 base from V and 2 bases from J, with 11 bases in between. The DNA of the CDR3 is TGTGCCAGCAGCTTGTCCGGGGGAGACACAGATACGCAGTATTTT. The encoded protein is CASSLSGGDTDTQYF.

This chain uses TRBV19 with TRBJ2-1; no clear D. There are 13 residues in the CDR3. Germline assignment: CDR1 LNHDA and CDR2 SQIVND (reference sequence). Trimming stripped 6 bases from V and 4 bases from J, with 10 bases between. The CDR3 loop is CASRAGWYNEQFF. Here the CDR3 DNA reads TGTGCCAGTAGGGCAGGTTGGTACAATGAGCAGTTCTTC.

This clonotype was recorded many times. One end of the junction is discordant with germline, which a read error may explain. The chain uses TRBV5-3 and TRBJ2-3; a possible D gene is TRBD1 (5 bases). TRBV5-3 is noted as an ORF with a role that remains uncertain. This CDR3 comprises 15 residues. CDR3 sequence reads: CASSLGSGNTDTQYF. DNA for the CDR3: TGTGCCAGCAGCTTGGGATCAGGGAACACAGATACGCAGTATTTT.

This clonotype was observed many times. The V and J genes are TRBV2 and TRBJ2-5; weak D call: TRBD2 (6 bases). The V gene lost 7 bases and the J gene lost 6 bases, with 21 bases spanning the gap. The CDR3 is 15 amino acids. Germline V gene sequence: CDR1 SNHLY, CDR2 FYNNEI. This CDR3 is CASNGGDRLMKTQYF. CDR3 sequence (DNA): TGTGCCAGCAACGGAGGGGACCGACTAATGAAGACCCAGTACTTC.

A few counts support this clonotype. The chain is built from TRBV7-9 and TRBJ2-1; 8 bases are shared with TRBD2. This CDR3 is 17 amino acids long. J was trimmed by 7 bases and V by 5 bases; bases with no gene match: 16. The germline gives CDR1 SEHNR, CDR2 FQNEAQ (reference sequence). The CDR3 DNA reads TGTGCCAGCAGCACCGCCGCACGGGGGGGGGGCCGGAATGAGCAGTTCTTC. Amino acid sequence: CASSTAARGGGRNEQFF.

Many counts were recorded for this clonotype. V and J are TRBV7-2 and TRBJ2-3; D uncertain. Germline assignment: CDR1 SGHTA and CDR2 FQGNSA. Trimming stripped 6 bases from V and 2 bases from J, with 12 bases between. The CDR3 has 14 residues. The CDR3 here is CASRPRPVTDTQYF. DNA for the CDR3: TGTGCCAGCAGACCTCGGCCAGTCACAGATACGCAGTATTTT. Together with reference TRBV7-2 and TRBJ2-3, the CDR3 gives the full variable domain: GAGVSQSPSNKVTEKGKDVELRCDPISGHTALYWYRQSLGQGLEFLIYFQGNSAPDKSGLPSDRFSAERTGGSVSTLTIQRTQQEDSAVYLCASRPRPVTDTQYFGPGTRLTVL.

This clonotype occurred many times. The chain joins TRBV20-1 to TRBJ1-4, with TRBD1 identical over 8 bases. CDR1 is DFQATT and CDR2 is SNEGSKA in the germline V gene (reference sequence). The V gene end was trimmed by 6 bases and the J gene end by 6 bases; junction bases not matched to a gene: 6. The CDR3 runs 13 residues. CDR3: CSAPTGAYEKLFF. CDR3 nucleotides: TGCAGTGCACCGACAGGGGCTTATGAAAAACTGTTTTTT.

Note on this clonotype: A much larger clone lies a single base off, so this may be a read error. The chain carries TRBV20-1 and TRBJ2-7; 15 bases are a match to TRBD2. CDR3 length: 15 amino acids. Trimming cost V 4 bases and J 7 bases; bases outside gene matches: 8. The germline gives CDR1 DFQATT, CDR2 SNEGSKA (reference sequence). This chain's CDR3 is CSAKPGLAGGNEQYF. DNA of the CDR3: TGCAGTGCTAAACCGGGACTAGCGGGGGGTAATGAGCAGTACTTC.

In this sample, this clonotype turned up many times. The rearrangement uses TRBV29-1 and TRBJ2-1; TRBD1 agrees at 7 bases. The CDR3 spans 14 residues. The V gene end was trimmed by 2 bases and the J gene end by 3 bases; junction bases not matched to a gene: 4. CDR1 and CDR2 from the germline V gene are SQVTM and ANQGSEA. CDR3 DNA: TGCAGCGTTGAACAGGGGGTTGACTACAATGAGCAGTTCTTC. It translates to CSVEQGVDYNEQFF.

This clonotype has ten or more counts. The V and J genes are TRBV15 and TRBJ2-3; a weak D match, TRBD2 (6 bases). Germline CDR1 and CDR2: LNHNV and YYDKDF (reference sequence). CDR3 size: 14 residues. Trimming left V 5 bases short and J 4 bases short, with 13 bases between. CDR3 residues: CATSWGVGADTQYF. The CDR3 DNA reads as TGTGCCACCAGCTGGGGGGTCGGCGCAGATACGCAGTATTTT.

The chain links TRBV28 to TRBJ2-7; 9 bases agree with TRBD2. The germline gives CDR1 MDHEN, CDR2 SYDVKM. CDR3 size: 15 residues. With 5 bases clipped from V and 5 bases from J, the junction kept 10 bases outside the gene matches. In DNA, the CDR3 is TGTGCCAGCAGTCCGGCGGGTAGCGGGGGCCACGAGCAGTACTTC. This translates into CASSPAGSGGHEQYF.

This clonotype was detected ten times or more. The CDR3 loop reads CASSAPTGARDEQYF. CDR3 nucleotide sequence: TGTGCCAGCAGCGCCCCGACAGGGGCCCGCGACGAGCAGTACTTC. V gene TRBV11-2 combines with J gene TRBJ2-7, with 8 bases lining up with TRBD1. The CDR3 is 15 residues long. In germline, CDR1 is SGHAT, CDR2 FQNNGV. The ends lost 5 bases at V and 5 bases at J; junction bases unmatched: 11.

This clonotype has ten or more counts. This chain connects TRBV3-1 to TRBJ2-3; 9 bases agree with TRBD1. This CDR3 has 15 amino acids. After removal of 1 base from V and 7 bases from J, the junction contained 6 bases not matched to a gene. The germline gives CDR1 LGHDT, CDR2 YNNKEL (reference sequence). CDR3: CASSQGDRAPHTQYF. CDR3 nucleotide sequence: TGTGCCAGCAGCCAAGGGGACAGGGCCCCCCATACGCAGTATTTT.

This clonotype was counted many times. This rearrangement joins TRBV15 to TRBJ2-7; 7 nucleotides align to TRBD2. CDR3 length equals 14 residues. In germline, CDR1 is LNHNV, CDR2 YYDKDF (reference sequence). V lost 5 bases, J lost 2 bases, and 6 bases stayed unmatched. The CDR3 coding sequence is TGTGCCACCAGCGGCGGCGGGGGTACCTACGAGCAGTACTTC. This encodes CATSGGGGTYEQYF. The variable domain in full, completed from reference TRBV15 and TRBJ2-7, reads DAMVIQNPRYQVTQFGKPVTLSCSQTLNHNVMYWYQQKSSQAPKLLFHYYDKDFNNEADTPDNFQSRRPNTSFCFLDIRSPGLGDTAMYLCATSGGGGTYEQYFGPGTRLTVT.

This clonotype has a count of ten or more. The V call is TRBV5-4, the J call TRBJ2-1; 7 bases are shared with TRBD1. Germline CDR1 is SGHNT and CDR2 is YYREEE (reference sequence). The CDR3 totals 13 residues. Trimming at V came to 4 bases and at J to 6 bases, leaving 4 bases not matched to a gene. The CDR3 bases are TGTGCCAGCAGCAGGGACAGTACCAATGAGCAGTTCTTC. Encoded protein: CASSRDSTNEQFF.

On this clonotype: A far larger clone is just one base off, so this is likely a read error. This rearrangement joins TRBV6-2 or TRBV6-3 to TRBJ2-1; tentative D call: TRBD2 (6 bases). The CDR3 length is 14 residues. V dropped 6 bases and J dropped 10 bases, with 19 bases sitting between them. Germline V gene lookup returns CDR1 MNHEY and CDR2 SVGEGT. CDR3 region: CASRPQGTSYEQFF. Written as DNA, the CDR3 is TGTGCCAGCAGGCCGCAAGGGACTTCTTACGAGCAGTTCTTC.

Remarks on this clonotype: This may be a read error, as it is one base from a much larger clone. The rearrangement links TRBV4-3 to TRBJ1-5; 9 nucleotides agree with TRBD1. The length of the CDR3 is 15 residues. Germline CDR1 and CDR2: LGHNA and YSLEER. The CDR3 DNA reads as TGCGTCAGCAGCCACCGGACAGGGGACAATCAGCCCCAGCATTTT. This gives the protein CVSSHRTGDNQPQHF.